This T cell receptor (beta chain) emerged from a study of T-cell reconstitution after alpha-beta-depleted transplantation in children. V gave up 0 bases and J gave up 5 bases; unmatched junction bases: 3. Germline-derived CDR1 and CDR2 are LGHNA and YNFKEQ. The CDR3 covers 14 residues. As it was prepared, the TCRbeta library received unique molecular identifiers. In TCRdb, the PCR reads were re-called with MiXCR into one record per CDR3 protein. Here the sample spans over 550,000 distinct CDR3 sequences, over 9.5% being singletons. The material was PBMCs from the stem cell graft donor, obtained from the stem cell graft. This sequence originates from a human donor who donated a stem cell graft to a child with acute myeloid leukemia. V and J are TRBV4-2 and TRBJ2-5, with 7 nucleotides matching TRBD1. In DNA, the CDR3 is TGTGCCAGCAGCCAAGAGACAGGGCGGGAGACCCAGTACTTC. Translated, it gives CASSQETGRETQYF.